Detailed here is one T cell receptor beta chain. Its antigen is not identified. Trimming left V 3 bases short and J 4 bases short, with 6 bases between. The CDR3 consists of 13 residues. Per germline, CDR1 ENHRY and CDR2 SYGVKD. This sample stems from a study of response to subunit inactivated influenza vaccine. TCRdb re-analysed the RT-PCR reads in MiXCR, keeping a single row per CDR3 protein. The sample comprises over 800,000 distinct CDR3 sequences, over 20% of which are singletons, and more than 8.5% rests with the top ten. Notes on the study in general: Each seasonal flu vaccination may recruit only limited new T cells, authors suggested.

Here the sequenced sample was PBMCs from blood, taken 5 to 6 days after vaccination. The sequence was obtained from a man aged 50 to 60 who received an inactivated influenza vaccine. The rearrangement links TRBV10-3 to TRBJ2-2, with no clear D. This chain's CDR3 is CAISDAFTGELFF. As DNA, the CDR3 is TGTGCCATCAGTGATGCCTTCACCGGGGAGCTGTTTTTT.